The entry below describes one T cell receptor beta chain. What it binds is unknown. The data belong to a study of molecular identifiers for immune sequencing clone quantification. Study in general: Naive CD8 RNA (around 20,000 or 99,000 cells) was divided into five aliquots, with four sequenced.

Regarding the study as a whole: Amid about a million naive cells, spiked Jurkat TCR RNA from one cell was reportedly still detectable. Same-barcode identical TCR molecules could make highly expanded clones look smaller than they are.

TCRdb itself ran the PCR reads through MiXCR, one entry per CDR3 protein. The sample carries about 630,000 distinct CDR3 sequences, 25% recorded once. The CDR3 is 13 amino acids. Germline CDR1 and CDR2: MNHNS and SASEGT. V dropped 6 bases and J dropped 9 bases, with 15 bases sitting between them. What was sequenced was naive CD8+ T cells from blood, with Jurkat cell RNA spiked in. Subset noted: FACS-sorted CD8+CD4-CCR7+CD45RA+ naive T cells. This TCR was recovered from a human donor in good health. Some libraries in this study had Jurkat cell RNA spiked in. The chain employs TRBV6-1 and TRBJ1-5, with unresolved D. The CDR3 DNA follows: TGTGCCAGCAGGGGGAAAGAAAGCTGGCCCCAGCATTTT. Encoded protein: CASRGKESWPQHF.